One sample yielded the 24 T cell receptor beta chains listed below, sequenced in a study of blood T cell repertoires in COVID-19. The method was immunoSEQ multiplex PCR; TCRdb's version includes in-frame clones alone and lacks a portion of them. This table has approximately 250,000 clones, around 88% appearing once. The sample taken for sequencing was PBMCs or T cells enriched from blood (not recorded which). Receptors originate from a woman aged 40 to 50 with acute COVID-19.

J is TRBJ1-3 and V is TRBV11-3, with a weak D call TRBD1 (6 bases). V was cut by 5 bases and J by 3 bases, with 17 bases left in between. Looked up from germline, CDR1 is SGHNT and CDR2 is YENEEA. This CDR3 is built from 16 residues. This CDR3 is CASSDGGTNFGNTIYF. CDR3 DNA: TGTGCCAGCAGCGACGGGGGGACAAACTTTGGAAACACCATATATTTT.

The V and J genes are TRBV3-1 (or the pseudogene TRBV3-2) and TRBJ2-5; the D gene is possibly TRBD2 (6 bases). Germline V gene data show CDR1 as LGHDT and CDR2 as YNNKEL (reference sequence). Trimming left V 2 bases short and J 7 bases short, with 17 bases between. The CDR3 runs to 15 residues. CDR3 nucleotides: TGTGCCAGCAGCCAAACATGGCTAGTGGGGGGGACCCAGTACTTC. Amino acids: CASSQTWLVGGTQYF.

This clone was observed a few times. The rearrangement links TRBV5-1 to TRBJ2-5, with D tentatively TRBD2 (6 bases). The CDR3 has 12 residues. Trimming removed 7 bases from V and 1 base from J, with 8 bases in between. Germline V gives CDR1 SGHRS, CDR2 YFSETQ. CDR3 loop: CASARGQETQYF. DNA for the CDR3: TGCGCCAGCGCGCGGGGCCAAGAGACCCAGTACTTC.

Only one count was recorded for this clone. The rearrangement joins TRBV7-9 to TRBJ1-2; D call uncertain. CDR3 length: 17 residues. The ends were cut back, 1 base at V and 4 bases at J, with 19 bases in the middle. In germline, CDR1 is SEHNR, CDR2 FQNEAQ (reference sequence). DNA for the CDR3: TGTGCCAGCAGCTTAGACTTCGAGGGCAGCCGCACCTATGGCTACACCTTC. Its protein product is CASSLDFEGSRTYGYTF.

V gene TRBV28 combines with J gene TRBJ1-6, with no clear D. The CDR3 is 11 residues long. In germline, CDR1 is MDHEN, CDR2 SYDVKM. V lost 2 bases and J 10 bases, leaving 3 bases between the germline ends. The CDR3 coding sequence is TGTGCCAGCAGTTTACGGTCACCCCTCCACTTT. Protein product: CASSLRSPLHF.

The chain links TRBV7-8 to TRBJ1-5, with 9 bases fitting TRBD1. The V gene end was trimmed by 3 bases and the J gene end by 7 bases; junction bases not matched to a gene: 7. The germline CDR1 and CDR2 sequences are SGHVS and FQNEAQ. The CDR3 consists of 15 residues. Written as DNA, the CDR3 is TGTGCCAGCAGCTTGCGGACAGGGGCAGGGCAGCCCCAGCATTTT. It encodes CASSLRTGAGQPQHF. The variable domain in full, completed from reference TRBV7-8 and TRBJ1-5, reads GAGVSQSPRYKVAKRGQDVALRCDPISGHVSLFWYQQALGQGPEFLTYFQNEAQLDKSGLPSDRFFAERPEGSVSTLKIQRTQQEDSAVYLCASSLRTGAGQPQHFGDGTRLSIL.

The CDR3 sequence is CASSQEAGTNYGYTF. The CDR3 nucleotides are TGCGCCAGCAGCCAAGAGGCAGGGACTAACTATGGCTACACCTTC. The rearrangement links TRBV4-3 to TRBJ1-2; D might be TRBD1 (5 bases). Germline V CDR1 and CDR2: LGHNA, YSLEER. This CDR3 spans 15 amino acids. Trimming left V 0 bases short and J 0 bases short, with 8 bases between.

The chain employs TRBV7-2 and TRBJ2-7, with a tentative D call TRBD1 (5 bases). Germline-derived CDR1 and CDR2 are SGHTA and FQGNSA. CDR3 length: 14 amino acids. The V end was cut by 5 bases, the J end by 4 bases, with 15 bases between. CDR3: CASSPGARRYEQYF. CDR3 nucleotide sequence: TGTGCCAGCAGCCCTGGGGCCAGAAGATACGAGCAGTACTTC.

This clone is a singleton in its sample. The genes are TRBV5-4 and TRBJ1-1; 7 positions agree with TRBD1. The CDR3 has 14 amino acids. The germline gives CDR1 SGHNT, CDR2 YYREEE (reference sequence). With 1 base clipped from V and 3 bases from J, the junction kept 3 bases outside the gene matches. CDR3 sequence (DNA): TGTGCCAGCAGCTTGTCCGGGACAGACACTGAAGCTTTCTTT. This sequence encodes CASSLSGTDTEAFF.

The V gene is TRBV2, the J gene TRBJ1-2; D perhaps matches TRBD1 (6 bases). V was trimmed by 9 bases and J by 4 bases, leaving 15 bases between them. The germline V gene has CDR1 SNHLY and CDR2 FYNNEI. The CDR3 covers 13 residues. In DNA, the CDR3 is TGTGCCAGTCGGACAGAGTTAATCTATGGCTACACCTTC. Translated: CASRTELIYGYTF. The full variable domain, with the rest looked up from reference TRBV2 and TRBJ1-2, is EPEVTQTPSHQVTQMGQEVILRCVPISNHLYFYWYRQILGQKVEFLVSFYNNEISEKSEIFDDQFSVERPDGSNFTLKIRSTKLEDSAMYFCASRTELIYGYTFGSGTRLTVV.

The CDR3 region has the DNA TGTGCCAGCAGCTCGGACAGGATCTCCTATAATTCACCCCTCCACTTT. Its protein is CASSSDRISYNSPLHF. J is TRBJ1-6 and V is TRBV11-3; 7 nucleotides match TRBD1. The length of the CDR3 is 16 residues. CDR1 and CDR2 from the germline V gene are SGHNT and YENEEA. The V segment lost 4 bases and the J segment 0 bases; nucleotides outside the gene matches: 3. Drawing the rest from reference TRBV11-3 and TRBJ1-6, the complete variable domain is EAGVVQSPRYKIIEKKQPVAFWCNPISGHNTLYWYLQNLGQGPELLIRYENEEAVDDSQLPKDRFSAERLKGVDSTLKIQPAELGDSAVYLCASSSDRISYNSPLHFGNGTRLTVT.

V gene TRBV5-1 combines with J gene TRBJ1-2; D perhaps matches TRBD1 (5 bases). This CDR3 has 12 amino acids. Trimming removed 5 bases at V and 8 bases at J, with 13 bases between. Per the germline V gene, CDR1 is SGHRS and CDR2 is YFSETQ. The CDR3 region has the DNA TGCGCCAGCAGTTTAGGGGATGAGGGCTACACCTTC. Translation: CASSLGDEGYTF.

The V and J genes are TRBV24-1 and TRBJ2-1; 12 bases agree with TRBD2. Trimming removed 0 bases from V and 0 bases from J; junction bases left unmatched: 11. The CDR3 totals 21 residues. Germline values: CDR1 KGHDR, CDR2 SFDVKD. The chain's CDR3 is CATSDLAPWTSGALSYNEQFF. DNA for the CDR3: TGTGCCACCAGTGATTTGGCCCCCTGGACTAGCGGGGCCCTCTCCTACAATGAGCAGTTCTTC.

The chain uses TRBV4-3 and TRBJ2-1; 11 nucleotides align to TRBD2. Germline V gives CDR1 LGHNA, CDR2 YSLEER. The trim removed 1 base at V and 7 bases at J, leaving 15 bases unmatched. The CDR3 sequence is 19 residues long. In nucleotides, the CDR3 is TGCGCCAGCAGCCAAGGAGTTAGCGGGAGGGCCGAGGGCGGGAATGAGCAGTTCTTC. Its protein product is CASSQGVSGRAEGGNEQFF.

The chain combines TRBV12-5 with TRBJ1-6, with 7 bases fitting TRBD1. J was trimmed by 5 bases and V by 7 bases; bases with no gene match: 5. The CDR3 totals 14 residues. The germline gives CDR1 LGHNT, CDR2 FRNRAP. The CDR3 DNA reads as TGTGCTAGTGTCGACAGGGTGGATAATTCACCCCTCCACTTT. It translates to CASVDRVDNSPLHF. The full variable domain, its missing parts supplied by reference TRBV12-5 and TRBJ1-6, is DARVTQTPRHKVTEMGQEVTMRCQPILGHNTVFWYRQTMMQGLELLAYFRNRAPLDDSGMPKDRFSAEMPDATLATLKIQPSEPRDSAVYFCASVDRVDNSPLHFGNGTRLTVT.

The V gene is TRBV6-5, the J gene TRBJ1-3; tentatively, D is TRBD1 (5 bases). The V gene lost 4 bases and the J gene lost 0 bases, with 10 bases spanning the gap. The CDR3 is 15 amino acids. Germline V CDR1 and CDR2: MNHEY, SVGAGI. The DNA for the CDR3 is TGTGCCAGCAGTTCTGGGGCAATCTCTGGAAACACCATATATTTT. Residues: CASSSGAISGNTIYF.

The genes are TRBV25-1 and TRBJ1-4; D is unclear. CDR1 MGHDK and CDR2 SYGVNS come from the germline V gene. The CDR3 has 15 amino acids. V was trimmed by 1 base and J by 0 bases, leaving 6 bases between them. CDR3: CASSESVATNEKLFF. The CDR3 DNA reads TGTGCCAGCAGTGAATCAGTCGCAACTAATGAAAAACTGTTTTTT.

The chain couples TRBV11-3 to TRBJ1-1, with 8 bases aligning to TRBD1. Germline CDR1 is SGHNT and CDR2 is YENEEA. The CDR3 covers 15 residues. V dropped 5 bases and J dropped 6; count of bases not matched to a gene: 11. CDR3 in amino acids: CASSQGAQGVSEAFF. CDR3 DNA: TGTGCCAGCAGCCAAGGAGCACAGGGGGTCTCTGAAGCTTTCTTT. Full variable domain (missing parts from reference TRBV11-3 and TRBJ1-1): EAGVVQSPRYKIIEKKQPVAFWCNPISGHNTLYWYLQNLGQGPELLIRYENEEAVDDSQLPKDRFSAERLKGVDSTLKIQPAELGDSAVYLCASSQGAQGVSEAFFGQGTRLTVV.

The V and J genes are TRBV5-1 and TRBJ2-3; TRBD1 agrees at 9 bases. Germline-derived CDR1 and CDR2 are SGHRS and YFSETQ. The CDR3 has 15 residues. After removal of 0 bases from V and 6 bases from J, the junction contained 5 bases not matched to a gene. This CDR3 is CASSLDRGRFDTQYF. The CDR3 DNA is TGCGCCAGCAGCTTGGACAGGGGGCGTTTCGATACGCAGTATTTT. Using reference TRBV5-1 and TRBJ2-3 for the parts outside the CDR3, the full variable domain is KAGVTQTPRYLIKTRGQQVTLSCSPISGHRSVSWYQQTPGQGLQFLFEYFSETQRNKGNFPGRFSGRQFSNSRSEMNVSTLELGDSALYLCASSLDRGRFDTQYFGPGTRLTVL.

The V gene is TRBV24-1, the J gene TRBJ2-2; 10 bases line up with TRBD2. The ends lost 3 bases at V and 6 bases at J; junction bases unmatched: 6. The CDR3 is made up of 16 amino acids. Looked up from germline, CDR1 is KGHDR and CDR2 is SFDVKD. The CDR3 sequence is CATSDPSGREAGELFF. DNA for the CDR3: TGTGCCACCAGTGATCCTAGCGGGAGAGAGGCCGGGGAGCTGTTTTTT.

The chain carries TRBV4-1 and TRBJ2-2; D is uncertain. The CDR3 sequence is 16 residues long. V was cut by 1 base and J by 7 bases, with 16 bases left in between. Germline assignment: CDR1 MGHRA and CDR2 YSYEKL. The CDR3 region is CASSQANLISSGELFF. The CDR3 DNA reads as TGCGCCAGCAGCCAAGCTAATCTAATAAGTAGCGGGGAGCTGTTTTTT.

This clone appeared a single time. This chain joins TRBV27 and TRBJ1-6; 9 bases agree with TRBD1. The CDR3 extends over 15 amino acids. The V gene's germline CDR1 is MNHEY and CDR2 SMNVEV (reference sequence). V gave up 3 bases and J gave up 7 bases; unmatched junction bases: 4. CDR3 nucleotides: TGTGCCAGCAGTTTGGACAGGGGTGGAAATTCACCCCTCCACTTT. Encoded protein: CASSLDRGGNSPLHF.

J is TRBJ1-6 and V is TRBV5-6; TRBD1 is a possible D gene (5 bases). Trimming removed 0 bases at V and 10 bases at J, with 8 bases between. CDR1 SGHDT and CDR2 YYEEEE come from the germline V gene. CDR3 length: 13 amino acids. The CDR3 spells CASSLGWGSPLHF. Written as DNA, the CDR3 is TGTGCCAGCAGCTTGGGTTGGGGCTCACCCCTCCACTTT.

The gene calls are TRBV10-3 and TRBJ1-2, with D maybe TRBD1 (6 bases). Germline-derived CDR1 and CDR2 are ENHRY and SYGVKD. The CDR3 totals 15 residues. Trimming took off 8 bases at V and 6 bases at J, with 22 bases between the two ends. The CDR3 DNA reads as TGTGCCATCCCCACCGCCCGGAAGGGGGAAGATGGCTACACCTTC. Protein: CAIPTARKGEDGYTF.